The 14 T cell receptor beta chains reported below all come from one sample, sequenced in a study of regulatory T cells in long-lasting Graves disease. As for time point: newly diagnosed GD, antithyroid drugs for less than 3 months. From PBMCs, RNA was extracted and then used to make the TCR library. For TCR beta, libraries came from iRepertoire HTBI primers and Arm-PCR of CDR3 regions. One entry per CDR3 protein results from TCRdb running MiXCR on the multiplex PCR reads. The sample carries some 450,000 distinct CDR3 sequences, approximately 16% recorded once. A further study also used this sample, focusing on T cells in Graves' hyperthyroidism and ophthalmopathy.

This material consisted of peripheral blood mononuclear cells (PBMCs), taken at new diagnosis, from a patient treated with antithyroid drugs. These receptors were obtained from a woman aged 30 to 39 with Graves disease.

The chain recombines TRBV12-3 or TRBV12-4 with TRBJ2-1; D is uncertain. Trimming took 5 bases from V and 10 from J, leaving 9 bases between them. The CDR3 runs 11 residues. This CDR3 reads CASSLTFEQFF. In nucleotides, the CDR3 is TGTGCCAGCAGTCTAACTTTCGAGCAGTTCTTC.

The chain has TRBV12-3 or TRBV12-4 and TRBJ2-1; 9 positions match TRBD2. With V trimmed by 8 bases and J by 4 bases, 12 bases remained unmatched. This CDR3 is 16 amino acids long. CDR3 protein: CASGPLAGDPYNEQFF. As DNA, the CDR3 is TGTGCCAGCGGTCCCTTAGCGGGAGACCCTTACAATGAGCAGTTCTTC.

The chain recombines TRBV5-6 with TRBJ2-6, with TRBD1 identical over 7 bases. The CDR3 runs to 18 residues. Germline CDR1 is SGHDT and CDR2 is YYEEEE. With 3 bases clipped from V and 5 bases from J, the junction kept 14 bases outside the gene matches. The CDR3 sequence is CASSSYRQGKGRANVLTF. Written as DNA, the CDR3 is TGTGCCAGCAGCTCTTATCGACAGGGAAAAGGTCGGGCCAACGTCCTGACTTTC.

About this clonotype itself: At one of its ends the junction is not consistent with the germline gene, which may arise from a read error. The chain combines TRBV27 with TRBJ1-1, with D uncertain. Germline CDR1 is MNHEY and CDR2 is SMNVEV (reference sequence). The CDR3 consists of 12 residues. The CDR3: CASSSTNAEAFF. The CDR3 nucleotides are TGTGCCAGCAGTAGTACGAACGCTGAAGCTTTCTTT.

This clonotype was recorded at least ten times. The CDR3 DNA reads as TGTGCCAGCTCGCCCGGACTAGCGGGAGGCTACGAGCAGTACTTC. Translated, it gives CASSPGLAGGYEQYF. The rearrangement joins TRBV18 to TRBJ2-7, with TRBD2 matching over 14 bases. The germline CDR1 and CDR2 sequences are KGHSH and LQKENI. Trimming cost V 6 bases and J 3 bases; bases outside gene matches: 4. This CDR3 is built from 15 residues. Based on the CDR3 plus reference TRBV18 and TRBJ2-7, the full variable domain is NAGVMQNPRHLVRRRGQEARLRCSPMKGHSHVYWYRQLPEEGLKFMVYLQKENIIDESGMPKERFSAEFPKEGPSILRIQQVVRGDSAAYFCASSPGLAGGYEQYFGPGTRLTVT.

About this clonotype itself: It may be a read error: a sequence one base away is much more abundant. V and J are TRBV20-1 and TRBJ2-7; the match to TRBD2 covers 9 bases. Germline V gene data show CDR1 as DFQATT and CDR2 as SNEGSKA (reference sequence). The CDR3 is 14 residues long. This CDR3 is CSARASGVRDEPYF. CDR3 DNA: TGCAGTGCTAGGGCTAGCGGGGTTCGGGACGAGCCGTACTTC.

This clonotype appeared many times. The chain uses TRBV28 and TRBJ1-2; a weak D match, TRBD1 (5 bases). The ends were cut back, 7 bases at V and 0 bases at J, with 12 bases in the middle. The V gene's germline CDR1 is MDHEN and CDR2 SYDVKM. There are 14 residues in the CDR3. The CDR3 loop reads CASTSPGSNYGYTF. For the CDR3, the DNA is TGTGCCAGCACCTCTCCAGGGTCTAACTATGGCTACACCTTC.

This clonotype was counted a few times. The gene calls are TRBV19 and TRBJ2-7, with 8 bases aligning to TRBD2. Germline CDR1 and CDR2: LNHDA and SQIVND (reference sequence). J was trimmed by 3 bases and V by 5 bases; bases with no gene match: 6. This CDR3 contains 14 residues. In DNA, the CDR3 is TGTGCCAGTAGTGTTAGCGGGAACTTCTACGAGCAGTACTTC. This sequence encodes CASSVSGNFYEQYF.

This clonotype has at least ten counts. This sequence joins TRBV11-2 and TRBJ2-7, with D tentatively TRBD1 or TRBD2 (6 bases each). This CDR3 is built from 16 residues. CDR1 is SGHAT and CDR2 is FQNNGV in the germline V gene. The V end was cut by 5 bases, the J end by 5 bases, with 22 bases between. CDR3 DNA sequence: TGTGCCAGCAGCCCCCTGGGGGGCAGCACGTCAAACGAGCAGTACTTC. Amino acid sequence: CASSPLGGSTSNEQYF.

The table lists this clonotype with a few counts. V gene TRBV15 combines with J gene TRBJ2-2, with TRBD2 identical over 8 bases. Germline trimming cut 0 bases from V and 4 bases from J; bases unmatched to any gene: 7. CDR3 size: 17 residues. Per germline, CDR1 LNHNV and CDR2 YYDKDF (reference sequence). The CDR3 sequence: CATSRDRSGSITGELFF. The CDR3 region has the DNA TGTGCCACCAGCAGAGATAGAAGCGGGAGCATCACCGGGGAGCTGTTTTTT.

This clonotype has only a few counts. The CDR3, as DNA: TGTGCCAGCAGCGTAAGCAGGCTTGGGGGCGAGCAGTACTTC. Its translation is CASSVSRLGGEQYF. The rearrangement uses TRBV9 and TRBJ2-7; perhaps D is TRBD1 or TRBD2 (5 bases each). The CDR3 consists of 14 residues. Between the trimmed V and J ends, which lost 1 base and 6 bases, there was a span of 14 bases. From germline, CDR1 is SGDLS and CDR2 YYNGEE. Full variable domain (remainder filled in from reference TRBV9 and TRBJ2-7): DSGVTQTPKHLITATGQRVTLRCSPRSGDLSVYWYQQSLDQGLQFLIQYYNGEERAKGNILERFSAQQFPDLHSELNLSSLELGDSALYFCASSVSRLGGEQYFGPGTRLTVT.

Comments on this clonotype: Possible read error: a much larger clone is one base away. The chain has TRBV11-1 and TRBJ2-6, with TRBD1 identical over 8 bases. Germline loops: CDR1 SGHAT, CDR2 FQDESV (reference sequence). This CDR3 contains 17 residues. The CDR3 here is CASSFRGQGSGAHVLTF. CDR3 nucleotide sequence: TGTGCCAGCAGCTTCCGAGGACAGGGCTCTGGGGCCCACGTCCTGACTTTC.

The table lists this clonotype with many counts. CDR3: CSAGGSAGTQETQYF. CDR3 DNA sequence: TGCAGTGCTGGGGGATCGGCCGGGACTCAAGAGACCCAGTACTTC. The J gene is TRBJ2-5, the V gene TRBV20-1; tentatively, D is TRBD2 (6 bases). V gave up 5 bases and J gave up 2 bases, with 18 bases separating them. The germline gives CDR1 DFQATT, CDR2 SNEGSKA (reference sequence). The CDR3 spans 15 residues.

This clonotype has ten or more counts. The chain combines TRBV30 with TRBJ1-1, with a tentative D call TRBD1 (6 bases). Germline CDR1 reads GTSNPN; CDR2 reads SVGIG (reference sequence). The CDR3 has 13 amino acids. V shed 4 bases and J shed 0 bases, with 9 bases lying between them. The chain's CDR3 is CAWNRDLNTEAFF. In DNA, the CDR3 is TGTGCCTGGAACAGGGACCTGAACACTGAAGCTTTCTTT.